This T cell receptor beta chain was sequenced in a study of T-cell reconstitution after alpha-beta-depleted transplantation in children. Study-level findings and limits: After one year, T-cell counts and TCRbeta diversity mostly came from new T cells. As was reported, about two months after transplant, alpha-beta T cells came from several hundred expanded graft clones. Surviving recipient T cells and thymic progenitors underlay high day-60 TCRbeta diversity in some patients.

Unique molecular identifiers were used to barcode this TCRbeta library. TCRdb called the PCR reads again in MiXCR, with one record for every CDR3 protein. The table records a few hundred thousand distinct CDR3 sequences, 27% of them present only once. V trimming: 5 bases; J trimming: 7 bases; junction bases outside the gene matches: 12. This CDR3 has 16 residues. Germline V gives CDR1 SGHRS, CDR2 YFSETQ. Comment on this clonotype: Its antigen is unknown.

The TCR sequence derives from a boy under two years old with Wiskott-Aldrich syndrome, due to receive a stem cell transplant. Specimen: PBMCs, collected before TCRalphabeta/CD19-depleted stem cell transplant. The rearrangement uses TRBV5-1 and TRBJ2-5; 12 nucleotides line up with TRBD2. The CDR3 DNA reads TGCGCCAGCAGTCCTGGACTAGCGGGGCAGATGGTGACCCAGTACTTC. It codes for CASSPGLAGQMVTQYF. Based on the CDR3 plus reference TRBV5-1 and TRBJ2-5, the full variable domain is KAGVTQTPRYLIKTRGQQVTLSCSPISGHRSVSWYQQTPGQGLQFLFEYFSETQRNKGNFPGRFSGRQFSNSRSEMNVSTLELGDSALYLCASSPGLAGQMVTQYFGPGTRLLVL.